These T cell receptor beta chains were read from a single sample in a study of post-analysis software for immune sequencing data. TCRdb independently ran MiXCR on the PCR reads; one entry per CDR3 protein. The sample shows 400,000 to 500,000 distinct CDR3 sequences, approximately 37% of them seen only once. Sequenced input: blood. The receptors here all came from a girl aged 2-15 years with multiple sclerosis. Both conserved end residues are part of each CDR3. Fields, in order: J gene, V gene, D gene, clone size, CDR3 protein, CDR3 DNA. D genes are given only for firm matches. Not all rows give a size; the values are once, few, many and, for expanded clones, a class.

TRBJ2-1 TRBV6-2/TRBV6-3 TRBD2 many CASKGSSGRATYNEQFF TGTGCCAGCAAAGGGTCTAGCGGGAGGGCCACCTACAATGAGCAGTTCTTC
TRBJ1-2 TRBV7-2 - - CASSLGGRENYGYTF TGTGCCAGCAGCTTGGGAGGCAGGGAGAACTATGGCTACACCTTC
TRBJ1-2 TRBV20-1 TRBD1 few CSARTGGGYGYTF TGCAGTGCTCGGACAGGGGGTGGCTATGGCTACACCTTC
TRBJ2-7 TRBV20-1 TRBD2 - CSARVIAGVGDYEQYF TGCAGTGCTAGAGTGATAGCGGGAGTGGGAGACTACGAGCAGTACTTC
TRBJ2-7 TRBV28 TRBD2 few CASSPWFGLAGGSTVEQYF TGTGCCAGCAGTCCCTGGTTCGGACTAGCGGGAGGGAGTACGGTCGAGCAGTACTTC
TRBJ2-7 TRBV7-9 - - CASSLAGFLSYEQYF TGTGCCAGCAGCTTAGCCGGCTTTCTCTCCTACGAGCAGTACTTC
TRBJ1-2 TRBV5-1 TRBD1 - CASRKEGTASNYGYTF TGCGCCAGTCGGAAGGAAGGGACAGCATCTAACTATGGCTACACCTTC
TRBJ1-6 TRBV9 - few CASSAVDNSPLHF TGTGCCAGCAGCGCCGTGGACAATTCACCCCTCCACTTT
TRBJ1-5 TRBV10-3 - - CAISEAGSNQPQQF TGTGCCATCAGTGAAGCGGGGAGCAATCAGCCCCAGCAATTT
TRBJ1-4 TRBV18 - - CASSPTASPTNEKLFF TGTGCCAGCTCACCAACAGCATCTCCAACTAATGAAAAACTGTTTTTT
TRBJ2-7 TRBV3-1 - - CASSQESSAESYEQYF TGTGCCAGCAGCCAAGAAAGCTCAGCGGAGTCCTACGAGCAGTACTTC
TRBJ2-3 TRBV28 - - CASSVTLGQLADTQYF TGTGCCAGCAGTGTTACACTGGGACAATTGGCAGATACGCAGTATTTT
TRBJ1-2 TRBV6-1 - - CASRPTGLKGGGYGYTF TGTGCCAGCAGACCCACTGGCCTGAAGGGGGGCGGCTATGGCTACACCTTC
TRBJ2-1 TRBV10-3 - - CAIRGQILLDEQFF TGTGCCATCAGAGGACAAATCCTACTGGATGAGCAGTTCTTC
TRBJ2-5 TRBV7-7 TRBD2 - CASSSGLADNNEQYF TGTGCTAGCAGCAGCGGACTAGCGGATAACAATGAGCAGTACTTC
TRBJ2-7 TRBV10-3 TRBD2 - CAISRAGDENEQYF TGTGCCATCAGTCGGGCGGGAGATGAAAACGAGCAGTACTTC
TRBJ2-1 TRBV6-5 TRBD1 many CASSYTLQGAGNEQFF TGTGCCAGCAGTTACACCTTACAGGGGGCTGGCAATGAGCAGTTCTTC
TRBJ1-1 TRBV7-8 - few CASSFRTARNTEAFF TGTGCCAGCAGCTTTCGGACTGCCAGGAACACTGAAGCTTTCTTT
TRBJ1-5 TRBV12-3/TRBV12-4 - few CASSLGDYSNQPQHF TGTGCCAGCAGTTTAGGGGACTATAGCAATCAGCCCCAGCATTTT
TRBJ1-1 TRBV6-5 - - CASSYVGVNTEAFF TGTGCCAGCAGTTACGTAGGGGTGAACACTGAAGCTTTCTTT
TRBJ2-3 TRBV4-3 - - CASSQDSRGPTDTQYF TGCGCCAGCAGCCAAGATTCGAGGGGTCCCACAGATACGCAGTATTTT
TRBJ2-5 TRBV5-1 - few CASSLVRKTQYF TGCGCCAGCAGCTTGGTTAGAAAGACCCAGTACTTC
TRBJ2-3 TRBV20-1 TRBD1 - CSAATFIQGGTDTQYF TGCAGTGCCGCAACTTTCATACAGGGGGGCACAGATACGCAGTATTTT
TRBJ2-7 TRBV7-2 - - CASVSLSYEQYF TGTGCCAGCGTTTCCCTCTCCTACGAGCAGTACTTC
TRBJ2-5 TRBV4-2 - - CAGSQAPDIQGETQYF TGTGCCGGCAGCCAAGCCCCGGACATCCAAGGGGAGACCCAGTACTTC
TRBJ1-2 TRBV12-3/TRBV12-4 - few CASSPLWGDGYTF TGTGCCAGCAGCCCCCTTTGGGGGGATGGCTACACCTTC
TRBJ2-6 TRBV4-3 TRBD1 - CASSQRTGITGANVLTF TGCGCCAGCAGCCAACGGACAGGGATAACAGGGGCCAACGTCCTGACTTTC
TRBJ1-1 TRBV12-3/TRBV12-4 TRBD1 few CASSSWRGDREIFF TGTGCCAGCAGTTCGTGGAGGGGGGACAGGGAGATTTTCTTT
TRBJ1-2 TRBV29-1 - - CSVEDLGEYGYTF TGCAGCGTTGAAGATTTAGGGGAATATGGCTACACCTTC
TRBJ2-7 TRBV6-5 - - CAGSYSRGWSYEQYF TGTGCCGGCAGCTATTCCAGGGGATGGTCCTATGAGCAGTACTTC
TRBJ2-7 TRBV2 TRBD2 few CASSPSTQRGGEQYF TGTGCCAGCAGTCCGAGTACCCAGCGGGGAGGCGAGCAGTACTTC
TRBJ2-7 TRBV29-1 - few CSVNQGGISSYEQYF TGCAGCGTTAATCAGGGGGGAATTAGCTCCTACGAGCAGTACTTC
TRBJ2-5 TRBV29-1 TRBD1 - CSGLQGIVRETQYF TGCAGCGGCCTACAGGGGATAGTTCGAGAGACCCAGTACTTC
TRBJ1-6 TRBV28 TRBD1 - CASSSLDRDNSPLHF TGTGCCAGCAGTTCCCTGGACAGGGATAATTCACCCCTCCACTTT
TRBJ1-4 TRBV15 - - CATSEGRANEKLFF TGTGCCACCAGCGAGGGCAGGGCTAATGAAAAACTGTTTTTT